The rows below give T cell receptor beta chains drawn from one sample of a study of sequential checkpoint blockade in melanoma. TCRdb's copy holds only in-frame clones and misses some; the assay was immunoSEQ multiplex PCR. This sample yields about 32,000 clones, of which about four fifths are seen a single time; approximately 20% belongs to the top ten. The sample consisted of CD8+ T cells sorted from blood (inferred from file names), taken from a patient given nivolumab and ipilimumab in sequence. These receptors all come from a human donor with melanoma. The CDR3 runs from the conserved cysteine through the conserved F or W. D genes are given only for firm matches. Rows give clone size only sometimes, using once, few, many, or a class for an expanded clone.

d_call: TRBD1
j_call: TRBJ2-3
clone_size: NA
v_call: TRBV11-2
cdr3_nt: TGTGCCAGCAGCTTGACAGGGGAGTCCACAGATACGCAGTATTTT
cdr3_aa: CASSLTGESTDTQYF

d_call: TRBD1
j_call: TRBJ1-2
clone_size: NA
v_call: TRBV5-4
cdr3_nt: TGTGCCAGCAGCTTGTCGCCGGGGACAGGGGGCTCCCTCGGGTATGGCTACACCTTC
cdr3_aa: CASSLSPGTGGSLGYGYTF

d_call: NA
j_call: TRBJ2-7
clone_size: NA
v_call: TRBV27
cdr3_nt: TGTGCCAGCGGCTCCTGGGCGGAGCAGTACTTC
cdr3_aa: CASGSWAEQYF

d_call: TRBD1
j_call: TRBJ1-5
clone_size: NA
v_call: TRBV7-9
cdr3_nt: TGTGCCAGCAGCTTAGGGACAGGTTTAAATCAGCCCCAGCATTTT
cdr3_aa: CASSLGTGLNQPQHF

d_call: NA
j_call: TRBJ2-7
clone_size: NA
v_call: TRBV5-7
cdr3_nt: TGTGCCAGCAGCTTGGCAGGGCAGCGACGCTCCTACGAGCAGTACTTC
cdr3_aa: CASSLAGQRRSYEQYF

d_call: NA
j_call: TRBJ2-5
clone_size: few
v_call: TRBV7-3
cdr3_nt: TGTGCCAGCAGCTTAGGTCTGGCAGGGGCCCAGTACTTC
cdr3_aa: CASSLGLAGAQYF

d_call: TRBD1
j_call: TRBJ2-7
clone_size: NA
v_call: TRBV13
cdr3_nt: TGTGCCAGCAGCTTAGTTACAGGGGTCCACGAGCAGTACTTC
cdr3_aa: CASSLVTGVHEQYF

d_call: NA
j_call: TRBJ2-1
clone_size: NA
v_call: TRBV27
cdr3_nt: TGTGCCACCCGGTGGGGGACTTACTCCTACAATGAGCAGTTCTTC
cdr3_aa: CATRWGTYSYNEQFF

d_call: TRBD1
j_call: TRBJ1-2
clone_size: NA
v_call: TRBV2
cdr3_nt: TGTGCCAGCAGGGGGACAGGGCTGAATTTCTATGGCTACACCTTC
cdr3_aa: CASRGTGLNFYGYTF

d_call: NA
j_call: TRBJ2-7
clone_size: NA
v_call: TRBV27
cdr3_nt: TGTGCCAGCAGTTTAACAGAACAGGGAAACTGGTATCCCTACGAGCAGTACTTC
cdr3_aa: CASSLTEQGNWYPYEQYF

d_call: NA
j_call: TRBJ2-7
clone_size: NA
v_call: TRBV10-3
cdr3_nt: TGTGCCATCAGGGACAGTCTAGAGCAGTACTTC
cdr3_aa: CAIRDSLEQYF

d_call: TRBD1
j_call: TRBJ2-7
clone_size: NA
v_call: TRBV4-1
cdr3_nt: TGCGCCAGCAGCCGCTCCGGGACAGGCTTCGAGCAGTACTTC
cdr3_aa: CASSRSGTGFEQYF

d_call: TRBD1
j_call: TRBJ2-7
clone_size: NA
v_call: TRBV27
cdr3_nt: TGTGCCAGCAGCTACTTGGGGCAGGGGGACTACGAGCAGTACTTC
cdr3_aa: CASSYLGQGDYEQYF

d_call: NA
j_call: TRBJ1-1
clone_size: NA
v_call: TRBV6-1
cdr3_nt: TGTGCCAGCAGGGGGCTGTACACTGAAGCTTTCTTT
cdr3_aa: CASRGLYTEAFF

d_call: NA
j_call: TRBJ2-5
clone_size: NA
v_call: TRBV5-1
cdr3_nt: TGCGCCAGCAGCTCAAGGGTAGGGGTGGAGACCCAGTACTTC
cdr3_aa: CASSSRVGVETQYF

d_call: NA
j_call: TRBJ1-2
clone_size: NA
v_call: TRBV30
cdr3_nt: TGTGCCTGGAGTGGCTACCCGGACAGAGGATCCTATGGCTACACCTTC
cdr3_aa: CAWSGYPDRGSYGYTF

d_call: NA
j_call: TRBJ1-1
clone_size: NA
v_call: TRBV10-2
cdr3_nt: TGCGCCAGCAGTGAGTCCGCGGGGGCCGGTCACACTGAAGCTTTCTTT
cdr3_aa: CASSESAGAGHTEAFF

d_call: NA
j_call: TRBJ2-7
clone_size: NA
v_call: TRBV9
cdr3_nt: TGTGCCAGCAGCGTAGAGGCAGGGCGGGGCGAGCAGTACTTC
cdr3_aa: CASSVEAGRGEQYF

d_call: TRBD1
j_call: TRBJ1-4
clone_size: NA
v_call: TRBV28
cdr3_nt: TGTGCCAGCAGTTACCAAGGACAGGGGAGGGAGTTAAGGAGAGAAAAACTGTTTTTT
cdr3_aa: CASSYQGQGRELRREKLFF

d_call: NA
j_call: TRBJ2-2
clone_size: once
v_call: TRBV4-1
cdr3_nt: TGCGCCAGCAGCCTTCGGGTGTCGCCAAACACCGGGGAGCTGTTTTTT
cdr3_aa: CASSLRVSPNTGELFF

d_call: TRBD1
j_call: TRBJ1-3
clone_size: NA
v_call: TRBV7-8
cdr3_nt: TGTGCCAGCAGCCAGACAGGGGGAAGAAACACCATATATTTT
cdr3_aa: CASSQTGGRNTIYF

d_call: TRBD1
j_call: TRBJ2-6
clone_size: NA
v_call: TRBV19
cdr3_nt: TGTGCCAGTAAGGCAGGGGGATCCGGGGCCAACGTCCTGACTTTC
cdr3_aa: CASKAGGSGANVLTF

d_call: NA
j_call: TRBJ1-2
clone_size: NA
v_call: TRBV25-1
cdr3_nt: TGTGCCAGCAGTGCTCCTCGGACGGAGGGGTATGGCTACACCTTC
cdr3_aa: CASSAPRTEGYGYTF

d_call: NA
j_call: TRBJ1-3
clone_size: few
v_call: TRBV28
cdr3_nt: TGTGCCAGCAGTTTCGGTCCTCAGGGCTTGGCTGGAAACACCATATATTTT
cdr3_aa: CASSFGPQGLAGNTIYF

d_call: NA
j_call: TRBJ1-2
clone_size: NA
v_call: TRBV10-3
cdr3_nt: TGTGCCATCACCCGCGACAGGTCTGGGCCCTATGGCTACACCTTC
cdr3_aa: CAITRDRSGPYGYTF

d_call: NA
j_call: TRBJ2-7
clone_size: NA
v_call: TRBV7-9
cdr3_nt: TGTGCCAGCAGCTTCGGACAGTCCTCCTACGAGCAGTACTTC
cdr3_aa: CASSFGQSSYEQYF

d_call: NA
j_call: TRBJ1-5
clone_size: NA
v_call: TRBV9
cdr3_nt: TGTGCCAGCAGCGAGACAGGTAATCAGCCCCAGCATTTT
cdr3_aa: CASSETGNQPQHF

d_call: TRBD1
j_call: TRBJ1-3
clone_size: NA
v_call: TRBV2
cdr3_nt: TGTGCCAAGACAGGGCTTGGAAACACCATATATTTT
cdr3_aa: CAKTGLGNTIYF

d_call: NA
j_call: TRBJ2-6
clone_size: NA
v_call: TRBV7-9
cdr3_nt: TGTGCCAGCAGCTTTTCGGTTGGTGGGGCCAACGTCCTGACTTTC
cdr3_aa: CASSFSVGGANVLTF

d_call: NA
j_call: TRBJ1-1
clone_size: NA
v_call: TRBV6-5
cdr3_nt: TGTGCCAGCAATTCGAATTGGGGGGGGTACACTGAAGCTTTCTTT
cdr3_aa: CASNSNWGGYTEAFF

d_call: NA
j_call: TRBJ2-7
clone_size: NA
v_call: TRBV7-3
cdr3_nt: TGTGCCAGCAGCTTAAACGGTCTAGCCTACGAGCAGTACTTC
cdr3_aa: CASSLNGLAYEQYF

d_call: NA
j_call: TRBJ1-5
clone_size: once
v_call: TRBV27
cdr3_nt: TGTGCCAGCAGTTTAAGGGGATACGGCAATCAGCCCCAGCATTTT
cdr3_aa: CASSLRGYGNQPQHF

d_call: NA
j_call: TRBJ2-5
clone_size: NA
v_call: TRBV28
cdr3_nt: TGTGCCAGCTTAGCGGAGAGGAAGGAGACCCAGTACTTC
cdr3_aa: CASLAERKETQYF